This T cell receptor (beta chain) came from a study of blood T cell repertoires in COVID-19. Looking at the study overall: The United States, Italy and Spain provided the acute and convalescent COVID-19 samples. In each case, the material was cDNA or gDNA derived from T cells, B-cell-depleted T cells, or PBMCs.

Germline CDR1 is SGHTA and CDR2 is FQGTGA. Trimming took 0 bases from V and 8 from J, leaving 9 bases between them. The CDR3 runs to 13 residues. Per the original methods: Scientists estimated how many nucleated cells there were by amplifying reference gene primers. Sequenced by immunoSEQ multiplex PCR; TCRdb stores in-frame clones only, minus some. Clone size and V and J calls were adopted from that table, with D and trimming inferred from the DNA. The sample comprises about 130,000 clones, more than 75% of which are singletons, and approximately 11% rests with the top ten. The rearrangement uses TRBV7-3 and TRBJ2-3; D not certain. Specimen: peripheral blood. The source is a man between 60 and 75 years old who had recovered from COVID-19. The CDR3 DNA sequence: TGTGCCAGCAGCTTAACCAGCACGGGTACGCAGTATTTT. This sequence encodes CASSLTSTGTQYF.